In this sample, the clone carrying this T cell receptor beta chain turned up many times. This entry comes from a study of spatial heterogeneity in lung cancer. This CDR3 spans 18 amino acids. Germline-derived CDR1 and CDR2 are SGHTA and FQGNSA. The ends lost 0 bases at V and 4 bases at J; junction bases unmatched: 12. TCRdb redid the calling of the 5' RACE reads with MiXCR, one entry per CDR3 protein. In the table there are 30,000 to 45,000 distinct CDR3 sequences, 5.2% of which are singletons. The time point was: sample taken at primary tumor resection. Tumor, nontumor lung or frozen PBMC supplied whole RNA that was sequenced unsorted.

The sequences come from PBMCs, collected at surgery. This TCR derives from a female donor with early-stage non-small cell lung cancer. The J gene is TRBJ1-1, the V gene TRBV7-2, with TRBD1 matching 9 bases. The CDR3 sequence is CASSLAPGQGLWGTEAFF. In DNA form, the CDR3 reads TGTGCCAGCAGCTTAGCTCCGGGACAGGGTCTTTGGGGCACTGAAGCTTTCTTT.